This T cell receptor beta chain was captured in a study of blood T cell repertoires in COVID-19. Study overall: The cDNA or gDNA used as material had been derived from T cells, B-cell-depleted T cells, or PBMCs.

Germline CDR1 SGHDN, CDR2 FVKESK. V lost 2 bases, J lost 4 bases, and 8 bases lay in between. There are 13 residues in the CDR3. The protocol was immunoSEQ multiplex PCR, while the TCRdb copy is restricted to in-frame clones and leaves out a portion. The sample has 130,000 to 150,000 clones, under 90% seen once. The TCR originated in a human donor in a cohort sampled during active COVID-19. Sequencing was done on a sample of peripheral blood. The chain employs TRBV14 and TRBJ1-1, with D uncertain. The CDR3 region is CASSQYVGTEAFF. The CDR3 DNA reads TGTGCCAGCAGCCAATACGTCGGCACTGAAGCTTTCTTT.